This is a list of T cell receptor beta chains from one sample in a study of beta chain features in type 1 diabetes. The table came from immunoSEQ multiplex PCR; TCRdb's copy has only in-frame clones and leaves some out. The table records approximately 730,000 clones, over 10% of them present only once. Sequenced sample: naive CD4+ T cells from blood. The receptors derive from a man between 18 and 29 years old with type 1 diabetes. Both conserved end residues are part of each CDR3. The D gene is left open where the match is weak. The size entry is marked missing in some rows and otherwise reads once, few, many or a size class.

v_call	j_call	d_call	clone_size	cdr3_nt	cdr3_aa
TRBV6-5	TRBJ1-5	.	.	TGTGCCAGCAGTTACTCGACGTTGGGGCCCCAGCATTTT	CASSYSTLGPQHF
TRBV6-4	TRBJ1-1	.	.	TGTGCCAGCCAGGGACAGAACACTGAAGCTTTCTTT	CASQGQNTEAFF
TRBV7-6	TRBJ1-1	.	few	TGTGCCAGCAGCTTAGGGAAGAACGAGAACACTGAAGCTTTCTTT	CASSLGKNENTEAFF
TRBV27	TRBJ2-7	TRBD1	.	TGTGCCAGCAGTTTACGGACAGGTCCCTACGAGCAGTACTTC	CASSLRTGPYEQYF
TRBV29-1	TRBJ1-1	.	few	TGCAGCGTTACGGGGCAGCTGAACACTGAAGCTTTCTTT	CSVTGQLNTEAFF
TRBV25-1	TRBJ2-5	.	.	TGTGCCAGCAGTGACTGGACAGCAAACCAAGAGACCCAGTACTTC	CASSDWTANQETQYF
TRBV7-8	TRBJ1-4	.	.	TGTGCCAGCAGCTTAGGGGATCGCGAAAAACTGTTTTTT	CASSLGDREKLFF
TRBV19	TRBJ1-2	.	.	TGTGCCGCCGCCCCCCAGGGTTCAATCTATGGCTACACCTTC	CAAAPQGSIYGYTF
TRBV28	TRBJ1-1	.	few	TGTGCCAGCAGGTATGCCCCGGGACGGAGGGACACTGAAGCTTTCTTT	CASRYAPGRRDTEAFF
TRBV19	TRBJ2-3	.	.	TGTGCCAGTAGTAGGGATCCAGGGTTCACAGATACGCAGTATTTT	CASSRDPGFTDTQYF
TRBV30	TRBJ2-5	.	few	TGTGCCTGGAGTGTACGCGGTGAGACCCAGTACTTC	CAWSVRGETQYF
TRBV20-1	TRBJ2-2	.	.	TGCAGTCTTGAAGACACCGGGGAGCTGTTTTTT	CSLEDTGELFF
TRBV4-1	TRBJ1-5	.	.	TGCGCCAGCAGCCAAGTGTTAGGGGGGGCGAGCAATCAGCCCCAGCATTTT	CASSQVLGGASNQPQHF
TRBV21-1	TRBJ2-7	.	few	TGTGCCAGCAGCTCCCGGGGACTAGCGGGAAGCTACGAGCAGTACTTC	CASSSRGLAGSYEQYF
TRBV27	TRBJ2-5	TRBD1	.	TGTGCCAGCAGTTTATGGACAGGGGGCCAAGAGACCCAGTACTTC	CASSLWTGGQETQYF